This T cell receptor beta chain originates from a study of blood T cells in healthy people across ages. Germline-derived CDR1 and CDR2 are DFQATT and SNEGSKA (reference sequence). The ends were cut back, 3 bases at V and 4 bases at J, with 16 bases in the middle. The CDR3 length is 14 residues. The authors ran a second PCR of 7 to 11 cycles using a sample-barcoded 5' primer and a J-beta primer mix. TCRdb reprocessed the 5' RACE reads with MiXCR, giving one entry per CDR3 protein. The sample consists of about 1.4 million distinct CDR3 sequences, roughly 59% of them appearing once. Overall study findings and caveats: It was not possible, with unsorted PBMCs, to conclusively compare naive and antigen-experienced cells.

Details on this clonotype: As yet, its antigen is unknown.

This receptor was taken from a man aged 18-30 years in good health. Sequenced material: blood. The rearrangement joins TRBV20-1 to TRBJ2-7; D might be TRBD1 (5 bases). Here the CDR3 DNA reads TGCAGTGCTAGGGGCAGGGTAAATCGGTACGAGCAGTACTTC. Encoded protein: CSARGRVNRYEQYF.